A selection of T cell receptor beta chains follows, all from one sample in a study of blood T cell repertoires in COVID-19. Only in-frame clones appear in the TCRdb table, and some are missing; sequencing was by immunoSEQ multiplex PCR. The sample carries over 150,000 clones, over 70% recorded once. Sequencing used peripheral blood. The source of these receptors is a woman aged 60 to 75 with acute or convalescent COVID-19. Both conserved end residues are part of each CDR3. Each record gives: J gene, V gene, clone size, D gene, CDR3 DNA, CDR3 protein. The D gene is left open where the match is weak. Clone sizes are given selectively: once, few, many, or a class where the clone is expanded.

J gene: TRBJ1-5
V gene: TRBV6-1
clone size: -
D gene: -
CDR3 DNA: TGTGCCAGCAGTGTTAGTCGACAGGCTAGCAATCAGCCCCAGCATTTT
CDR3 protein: CASSVSRQASNQPQHF

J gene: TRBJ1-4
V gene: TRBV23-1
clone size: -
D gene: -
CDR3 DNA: TGCGCCAGCAGTCCCAGTGCAACTAATGAAAAACTGTTTTTT
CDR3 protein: CASSPSATNEKLFF

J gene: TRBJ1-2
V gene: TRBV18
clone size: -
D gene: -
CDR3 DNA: TGTGCCAGCTCTCTAGCTAACTATGGCTACACCTTC
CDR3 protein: CASSLANYGYTF

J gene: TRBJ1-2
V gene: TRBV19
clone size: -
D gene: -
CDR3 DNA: TGTGCCAGTAGTATAGTCCGACCGACAGCTAACTATGGCTACACCTTC
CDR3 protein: CASSIVRPTANYGYTF

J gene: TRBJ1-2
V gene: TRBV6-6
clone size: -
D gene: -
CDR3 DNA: TGTGCCAGCAGGCACGGGGTGGACTATGGCTACACCTTC
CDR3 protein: CASRHGVDYGYTF

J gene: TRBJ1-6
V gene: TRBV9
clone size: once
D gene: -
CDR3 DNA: TGTGCCAGCAGCGTAGGCGTACAGGGCTGGAATTCACCCCTCCACTTT
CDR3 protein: CASSVGVQGWNSPLHF

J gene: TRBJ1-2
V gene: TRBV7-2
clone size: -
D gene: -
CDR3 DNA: TGTGCCAGCAATGGGGCTGCAGGTTCGATCTATGGCTACACCTTC
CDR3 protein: CASNGAAGSIYGYTF

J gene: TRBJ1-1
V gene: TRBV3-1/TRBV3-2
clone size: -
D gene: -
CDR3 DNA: TGTGCCAGCAGTGACAGCTTGAACACTGAAGCTTTCTTT
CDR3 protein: CASSDSLNTEAFF

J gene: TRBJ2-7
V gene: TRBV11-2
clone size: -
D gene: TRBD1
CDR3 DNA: TGTGCCAGCAGCTTAGATCTCCGGCGAACAGGGGGCAATTCGTACGAGCAGTACTTC
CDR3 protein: CASSLDLRRTGGNSYEQYF

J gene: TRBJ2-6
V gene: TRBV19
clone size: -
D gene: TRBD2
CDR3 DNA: TGTGCCAGTAGTATAGAGACGCTAGCGGGGGGTATATCTGGGGCCAACGTCCTGACTTTC
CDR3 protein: CASSIETLAGGISGANVLTF

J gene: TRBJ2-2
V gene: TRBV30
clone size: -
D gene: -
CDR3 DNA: TGTGCCTGGAGGCGAACAGTGGGTCAGGCCGGGGAGCTGTTTTTT
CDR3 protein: CAWRRTVGQAGELFF

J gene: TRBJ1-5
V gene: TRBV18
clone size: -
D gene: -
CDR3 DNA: TGTGCCAGCTCACCACTGATGCGGTCAGGGGATAGCAATCAGCCCCAGCATTTT
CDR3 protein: CASSPLMRSGDSNQPQHF

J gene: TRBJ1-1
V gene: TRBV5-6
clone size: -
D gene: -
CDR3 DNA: TGTGCCAGCAGCTTGGGAGATCCATTGGACACTGAAGCTTTCTTT
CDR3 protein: CASSLGDPLDTEAFF

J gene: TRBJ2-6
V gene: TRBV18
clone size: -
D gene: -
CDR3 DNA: TGTGCCAGCTCACAATCCCAGGGCTCTGGGGCCAACGTCCTGACTTTC
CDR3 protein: CASSQSQGSGANVLTF

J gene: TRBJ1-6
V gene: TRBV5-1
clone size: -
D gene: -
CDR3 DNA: TGCGCCAGCAGCCGTTCCGGGAGCCCGGGGGATTCACCCCTCCACTTT
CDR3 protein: CASSRSGSPGDSPLHF